These T cell receptor beta chains were read from a single sample in a study of vaccination and CD4 T cells after COVID-19. These receptors lack a known antigen. TCRdb independently ran MiXCR on the PCR reads; one entry per CDR3 protein. The sample records some 18,000 distinct CDR3 sequences, around 45% being singletons. The source was CD4+ T cells from blood, cultured in vitro, collected after SARS-CoV-2 vaccination. Receptor source: a human donor who had recovered from COVID-19. CDR3s include the opening cysteine and the closing phenylalanine or tryptophan. A D gene is named only where the DNA matches it firmly.

d_gene	v_gene	j_gene	CDR3aa
TRBD1	TRBV11-2	TRBJ1-2	CASSTAGTGLYGYTF
-	TRBV6-2/TRBV6-3	TRBJ2-3	CASSFNRDLATDTQYF
TRBD2	TRBV20-1	TRBJ2-3	CSALLAVRTDTQYF
TRBD2	TRBV20-1	TRBJ2-3	CSRYPGLATDTQYF
TRBD1	TRBV4-2	TRBJ1-5	CASSQEDRGPQPQHF
TRBD1	TRBV11-3	TRBJ1-1	CASSPRQGHTEAFF
-	TRBV6-5	TRBJ1-6	CASSFSPQPYNSPLHF
TRBD1	TRBV2	TRBJ1-2	CASSEEIVYRGPGGYTF
-	TRBV20-1	TRBJ1-1	CSAWGLSRAHTEAFF
TRBD1	TRBV6-4	TRBJ1-1	CASRGQVGGGEAFF
-	TRBV27	TRBJ2-1	CASSTRFSSSYNEQFF
-	TRBV12-3/TRBV12-4	TRBJ1-1	CASRARGPGTEAFF
-	TRBV15	TRBJ2-4	CATSGDRKLAKNIQYF
TRBD1	TRBV6-2/TRBV6-3	TRBJ1-1	CASSYESGGGRTEAFF
TRBD1	TRBV20-1	TRBJ1-1	CSASSGTGSSEAFF
-	TRBV29-1	TRBJ1-3	CSVGESSGNTIYF
-	TRBV7-2	TRBJ1-1	CASSLFPGQNTEAFF
-	TRBV20-1	TRBJ1-1	CSAGGRFLMLNTEAFF
-	TRBV19	TRBJ1-5	CASSWDSNQPQHF
-	TRBV7-2	TRBJ1-5	CASSLEAFGPQHF
-	TRBV5-4	TRBJ2-7	CASSSGPQIQQYF
-	TRBV7-2	TRBJ2-7	CASSSLSYEQYF
TRBD2	TRBV20-1	TRBJ2-5	CSARDTSGIRETQYF
-	TRBV7-2	TRBJ1-2	CASSPFATGDYGYTF
-	TRBV6-1	TRBJ1-2	CASSGREVYGYTF
-	TRBV29-1	TRBJ1-1	CSVEGVQGRITEAFF
-	TRBV7-6	TRBJ2-7	CASSLALDRSPYEQYF
TRBD1	TRBV25-1	TRBJ1-2	CASSQTGGEGYTF
-	TRBV7-9	TRBJ1-1	CASSLARTIASNTEAFF
-	TRBV20-1	TRBJ1-5	CSAQTADRRADQPQHF
-	TRBV20-1	TRBJ1-1	CSASIAVNTEAFF
TRBD1	TRBV12-3/TRBV12-4	TRBJ1-5	CASSTGTGGNQPQHF
TRBD1	TRBV11-3	TRBJ1-1	CASSLESRGEAFF
-	TRBV4-3	TRBJ1-5	CASSQDVSRGNQPQHF
-	TRBV20-1	TRBJ2-3	CSAIPLTDTQYF
-	TRBV27	TRBJ1-5	CASSPTPTGHQPQHF
-	TRBV19	TRBJ1-2	CASTGTPGPPGYGYTF
-	TRBV7-2	TRBJ1-2	CASSQRQTSYGYTF
-	TRBV20-1	TRBJ2-7	CSAPSRSGTYYEQYF
TRBD2	TRBV6-2/TRBV6-3	TRBJ2-3	CAVSGALTDTQYF